This T cell receptor (beta chain) comes out of a study of T cell responses to AZD1222 COVID-19 vaccine. Whole-study results and caveats: Only 5 or 6 people who got AZD1222 tested seropositive at baseline. Repertoire samples came only from after the peak T cell response. The span of vaccine-associated CD4 TCRs extended across spike, with dominance at 160-218 and 743-854. Donor demographics were predominantly white British with a female majority; clonal diversity may be underestimated.

TCRdb keeps only in-frame clones here, not all; method: immunoSEQ multiplex PCR. The sample has 100,000 to 150,000 clones; roughly 90% are singletons. In regard to this clone: Its antigen is currently unknown.

Germline CDR1 and CDR2: SNHLY and FYNNEI. The CDR3 loop spans 15 amino acids. After removal of 6 bases from V and 0 bases from J, the junction contained 7 bases not matched to a gene. The input for sequencing was peripheral blood, taken on day 0 of MenACWY control vaccination. The TCR originated in an adult in good health. The chain carries TRBV2 and TRBJ2-7, with 8 bases matching TRBD1. The CDR3 DNA is TGTGCCAGCAGCCTACAGGGGGGTTCCTCCTACGAGCAGTACTTC. Protein sequence: CASSLQGGSSYEQYF. Variable domain in full (rest from reference TRBV2 and TRBJ2-7): EPEVTQTPSHQVTQMGQEVILRCVPISNHLYFYWYRQILGQKVEFLVSFYNNEISEKSEIFDDQFSVERPDGSNFTLKIRSTKLEDSAMYFCASSLQGGSSYEQYFGPGTRLTVT.